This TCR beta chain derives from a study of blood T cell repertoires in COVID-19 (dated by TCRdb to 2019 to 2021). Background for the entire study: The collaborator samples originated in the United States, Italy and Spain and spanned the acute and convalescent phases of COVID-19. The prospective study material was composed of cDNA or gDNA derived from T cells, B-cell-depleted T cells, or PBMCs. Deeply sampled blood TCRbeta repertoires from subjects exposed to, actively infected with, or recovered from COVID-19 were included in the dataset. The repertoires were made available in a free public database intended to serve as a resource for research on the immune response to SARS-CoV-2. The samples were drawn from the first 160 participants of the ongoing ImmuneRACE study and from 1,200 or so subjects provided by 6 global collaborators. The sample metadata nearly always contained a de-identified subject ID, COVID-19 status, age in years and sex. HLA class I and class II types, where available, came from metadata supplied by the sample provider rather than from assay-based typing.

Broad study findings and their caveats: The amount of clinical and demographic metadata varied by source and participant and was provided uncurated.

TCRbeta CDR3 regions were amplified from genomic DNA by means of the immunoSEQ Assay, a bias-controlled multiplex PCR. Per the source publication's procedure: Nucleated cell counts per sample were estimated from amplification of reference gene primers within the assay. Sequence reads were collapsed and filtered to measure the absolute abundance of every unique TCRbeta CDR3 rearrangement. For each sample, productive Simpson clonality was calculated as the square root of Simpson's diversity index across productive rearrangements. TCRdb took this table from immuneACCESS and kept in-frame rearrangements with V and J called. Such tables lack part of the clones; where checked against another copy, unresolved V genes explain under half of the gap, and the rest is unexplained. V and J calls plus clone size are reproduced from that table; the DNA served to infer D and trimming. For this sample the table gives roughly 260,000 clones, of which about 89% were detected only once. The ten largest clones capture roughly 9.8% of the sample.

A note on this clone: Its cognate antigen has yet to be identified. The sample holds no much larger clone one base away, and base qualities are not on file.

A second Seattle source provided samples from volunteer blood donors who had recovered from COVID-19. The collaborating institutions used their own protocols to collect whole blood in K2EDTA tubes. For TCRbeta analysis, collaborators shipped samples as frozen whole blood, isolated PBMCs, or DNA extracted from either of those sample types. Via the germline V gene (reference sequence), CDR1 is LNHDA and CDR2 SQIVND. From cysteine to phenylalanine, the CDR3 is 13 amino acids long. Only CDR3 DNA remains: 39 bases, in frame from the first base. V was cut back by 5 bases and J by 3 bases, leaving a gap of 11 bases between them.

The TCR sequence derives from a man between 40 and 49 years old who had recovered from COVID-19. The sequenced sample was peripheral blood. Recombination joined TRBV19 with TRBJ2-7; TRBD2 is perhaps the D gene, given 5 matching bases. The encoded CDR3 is CASSRGSGYEQYF. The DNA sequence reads TGTGCCAGTAGTCGGGGAAGCGGCTACGAGCAGTACTTC.